The TCR beta chain described here comes from a study of T cells in Graves' hyperthyroidism and ophthalmopathy. Study as a whole: Peripheral blood was collected at initial diagnosis, before any treatment. Study observations and caveats: Ophthalmopathy got predicted by the model a median around 6.6 months before its onset.

There are a few counts of this clonotype. The antigen is not known. Regions amplified from RNA transcripts were the TCR beta CDR3 regions. The TCR CDR3 was amplified in a first-round RT-PCR using the HTBI primer set. MiXCR, applied by TCRdb to the multiplex PCR reads, yields one record per CDR3 protein. The repertoire holds about 640,000 distinct CDR3 sequences, with roughly 20% as singletons. V lost 6 bases and J lost 0; bases outside the gene matches: 8. Germline V gives CDR1 MNHEY, CDR2 SMNVEV (reference sequence). This CDR3 spans 17 amino acids. Patients with ophthalmopathy all had a Clinical Activity Score of at least 3, a NOSPECS grade of at least 4 and duration under 3 months.

The TCR comes from a man aged 25-45 years with Graves' ophthalmopathy. The sequencing input was blood. The chain couples TRBV27 to TRBJ2-6; TRBD1 agrees at 7 bases. In nucleotides, the CDR3 is TGTGCCAGCAGACGCGGACAGGCCCCCTCTGGGGCCAACGTCCTGACTTTC. Protein sequence: CASRRGQAPSGANVLTF.